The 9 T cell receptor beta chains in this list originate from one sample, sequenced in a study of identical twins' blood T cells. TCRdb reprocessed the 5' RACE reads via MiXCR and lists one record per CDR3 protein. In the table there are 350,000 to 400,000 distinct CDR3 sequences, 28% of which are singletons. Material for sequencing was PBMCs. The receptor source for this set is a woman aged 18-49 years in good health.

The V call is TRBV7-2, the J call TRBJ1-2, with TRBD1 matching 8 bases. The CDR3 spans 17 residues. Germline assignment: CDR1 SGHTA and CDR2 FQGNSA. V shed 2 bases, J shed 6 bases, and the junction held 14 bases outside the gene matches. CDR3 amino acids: CASSLIGGAAGGHGYTF. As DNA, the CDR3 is TGTGCCAGCAGCTTAATAGGGGGCGCGGCAGGGGGCCATGGCTACACCTTC. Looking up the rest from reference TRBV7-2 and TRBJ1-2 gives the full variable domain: GAGVSQSPSNKVTEKGKDVELRCDPISGHTALYWYRQSLGQGLEFLIYFQGNSAPDKSGLPSDRFSAERTGGSVSTLTIQRTQQEDSAVYLCASSLIGGAAGGHGYTFGSGTRLTVV.

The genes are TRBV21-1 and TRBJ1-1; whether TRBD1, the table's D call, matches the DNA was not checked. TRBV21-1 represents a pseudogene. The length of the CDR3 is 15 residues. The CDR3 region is CASSPGGQLNTEAFF. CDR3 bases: TGTGCCAGCAGCCCGGGGGGACAGCTGAACACTGAAGCTTTCTTT.

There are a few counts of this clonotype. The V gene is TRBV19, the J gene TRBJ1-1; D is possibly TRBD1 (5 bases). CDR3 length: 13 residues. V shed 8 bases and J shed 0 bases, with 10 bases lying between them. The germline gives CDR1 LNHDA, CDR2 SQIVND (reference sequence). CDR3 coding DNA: TGTGCCAGTGGGGACGTTATGAACACTGAAGCTTTCTTT. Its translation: CASGDVMNTEAFF.

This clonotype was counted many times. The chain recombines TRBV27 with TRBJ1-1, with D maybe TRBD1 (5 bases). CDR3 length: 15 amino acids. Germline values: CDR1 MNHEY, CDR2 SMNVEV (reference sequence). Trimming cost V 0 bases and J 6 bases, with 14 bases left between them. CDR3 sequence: CASSLSRGNWPEAFF. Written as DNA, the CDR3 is TGTGCCAGCAGTTTATCGAGGGGAAATTGGCCTGAAGCTTTCTTT.

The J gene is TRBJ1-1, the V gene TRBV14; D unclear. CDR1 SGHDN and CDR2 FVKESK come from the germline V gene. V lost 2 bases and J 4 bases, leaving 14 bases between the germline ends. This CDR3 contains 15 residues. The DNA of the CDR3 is TGTGCCAGCAGCCAATTCGCGGGCGATAGCACTGAAGCTTTCTTT. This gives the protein CASSQFAGDSTEAFF.

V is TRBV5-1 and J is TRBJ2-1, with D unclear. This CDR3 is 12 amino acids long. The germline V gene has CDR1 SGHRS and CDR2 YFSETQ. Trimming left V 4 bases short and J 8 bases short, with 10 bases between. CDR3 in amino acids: CASSTYKDEQFF. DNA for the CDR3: TGCGCCAGCAGCACCTATAAGGATGAGCAGTTCTTC.

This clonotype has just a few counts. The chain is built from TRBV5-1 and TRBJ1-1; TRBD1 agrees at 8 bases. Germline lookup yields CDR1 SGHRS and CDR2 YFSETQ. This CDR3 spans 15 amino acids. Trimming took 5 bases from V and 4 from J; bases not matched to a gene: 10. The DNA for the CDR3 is TGCGCCAGCAGTTACAGACAGGGGAGGGGCACTGAAGCTTTCTTT. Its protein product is CASSYRQGRGTEAFF.

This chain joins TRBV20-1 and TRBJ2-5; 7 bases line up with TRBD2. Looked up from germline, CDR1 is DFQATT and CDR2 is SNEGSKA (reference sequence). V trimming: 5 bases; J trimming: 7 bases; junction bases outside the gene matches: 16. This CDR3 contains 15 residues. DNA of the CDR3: TGCAGTGCTTCATCGGATCGAGCGGGATGGGCGACCCAGTACTTC. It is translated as CSASSDRAGWATQYF.

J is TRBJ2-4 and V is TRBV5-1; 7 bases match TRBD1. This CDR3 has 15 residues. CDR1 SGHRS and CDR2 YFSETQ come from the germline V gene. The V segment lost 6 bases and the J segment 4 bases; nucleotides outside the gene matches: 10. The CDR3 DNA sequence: TGCGCCAGCATCGTTCCCGGGACAGAGAAAAACATTCAGTACTTC. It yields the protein CASIVPGTEKNIQYF. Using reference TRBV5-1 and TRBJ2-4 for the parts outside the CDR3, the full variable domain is KAGVTQTPRYLIKTRGQQVTLSCSPISGHRSVSWYQQTPGQGLQFLFEYFSETQRNKGNFPGRFSGRQFSNSRSEMNVSTLELGDSALYLCASIVPGTEKNIQYFGAGTRLSVL.